This T cell receptor (beta chain) stems from a study of PD-L1 blockade in urothelial cancer. About the research overall: Atezolizumab 1,200 mg was given intravenously every 3 weeks, starting 2014. When blood samples were assessed, the median T cell count was some 150,000.

Time point of the sample: peripheral blood 6 weeks after treatment start. The templates were synthetic TCR analogs, and they were spiked into each PCR. The assay was immunoSEQ multiplex PCR, and TCRdb's table has in-frame clones only and misses some. Counted here are about 41,000 clones, 85% occurring once; the ten biggest clones make up over 2.5%. The CDR3 is 14 amino acids. Germline values: CDR1 SGHKS, CDR2 YYEKEE (reference sequence). The V and J ends lost 4 bases and 1 base, in that order; junction bases with no gene match: 4. The starting material was PBMCs, obtained around atezolizumab (anti-PD-L1) treatment. This chain links TRBV5-5 with TRBJ1-1; 7 bases are a match to TRBD1. This sequence originates from a man in his 70s with urothelial cancer. In nucleotides, the CDR3 is TGTGCCAGCAGCCGAGGGACAGAGAACACTGAAGCTTTCTTT. Protein sequence: CASSRGTENTEAFF.